A single T cell receptor beta chain is shown here with its context. CDR3 length: 11 residues. The V end was cut by 3 bases, the J end by 3 bases, with 2 bases between. Germline V gene data show CDR1 as SGHTA and CDR2 as FQGNSA. Assay used: immunoSEQ multiplex PCR; TCRdb lists only in-frame clones, some missing. The sample has about 80,000 clones, approximately 91% seen once. The source of the sample is a study of OX40 agonist ivuxolimab in advanced cancers. This sequence originates from an adult with an advanced solid tumor such as melanoma, head and neck, liver or kidney cancer. The sample in question was CD4+ or CD8+ T cells sorted from blood, obtained in a trial of the OX40 agonist ivuxolimab. This chain joins TRBV7-2 and TRBJ2-5; no reliable D call. In nucleotides, the CDR3 is TGTGCCAGCAGCTTCAAAGAGACCCAGTACTTC. Amino acid sequence: CASSFKETQYF.